This T cell receptor (beta chain) was profiled in a study of cytomegalovirus exposure and HLA in healthy donors. General study results and limits: It was reportedly the case that the classifier diagnosed cytomegalovirus status with high specificity and sensitivity. A later analysis linked a missense variant in DCLRE1C to the trimming of TCR beta V and J genes.

The germline V gene encodes CDR1 KGHSH and CDR2 LQKENI. The CDR3 covers 16 residues. 60 Vbeta and 13 Jbeta primers were used in PCR. The protocol was immunoSEQ multiplex PCR, while the TCRdb copy is restricted to in-frame clones and leaves out a portion. Of under 150,000 clones listed, around 83% were seen once; the top ten hold roughly 1.2%. Everyone who donated was a healthy bone marrow donor. Concerning this clone: The antigen is undetermined. One junction end does not reproduce the germline sequence, and a read error may be involved. In the same sample, other DNA sequences code for this CDR3.

Sequencing used PBMCs. This chain links TRBV18 with TRBJ1-1; TRBD1 aligns across 7 bases. The sequence came from a girl aged 2-10 years in good health and CMV-seronegative. The CDR3 is CASSLQGPPMNTEAFF. CDR3 nucleotides: TGTGCCAGCTCATTACAGGGGCCGCCAATGAACACTGAAGCCTTCTTT.